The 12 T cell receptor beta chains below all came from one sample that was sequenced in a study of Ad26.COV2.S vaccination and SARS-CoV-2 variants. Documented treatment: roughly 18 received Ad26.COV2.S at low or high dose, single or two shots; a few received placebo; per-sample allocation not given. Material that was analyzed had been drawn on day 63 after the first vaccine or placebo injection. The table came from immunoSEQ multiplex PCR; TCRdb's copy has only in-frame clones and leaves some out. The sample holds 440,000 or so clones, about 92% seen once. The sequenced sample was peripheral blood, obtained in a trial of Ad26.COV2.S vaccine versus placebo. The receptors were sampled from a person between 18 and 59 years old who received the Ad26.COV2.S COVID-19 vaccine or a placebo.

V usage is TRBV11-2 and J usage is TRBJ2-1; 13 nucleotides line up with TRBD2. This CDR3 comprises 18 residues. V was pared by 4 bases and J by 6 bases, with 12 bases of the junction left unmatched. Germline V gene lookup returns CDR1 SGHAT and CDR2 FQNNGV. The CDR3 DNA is TGTGCCAGCAGCTCTAGAGGACTAGCGGGAGTGGTGAGCAATGAGCAGTTCTTC. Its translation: CASSSRGLAGVVSNEQFF.

The CDR3 DNA sequence: TGTGCCAGCAGCGCCCTAGCGAGTACCTACGAGCAGTACTTC. Translation: CASSALASTYEQYF. The V gene is TRBV11-2, the J gene TRBJ2-7; tentatively, D is TRBD2 (6 bases). Germline CDR1 reads SGHAT; CDR2 reads FQNNGV. Trimming pared 5 bases from V and 2 bases from J, leaving 13 bases between. The CDR3 extends over 14 amino acids.

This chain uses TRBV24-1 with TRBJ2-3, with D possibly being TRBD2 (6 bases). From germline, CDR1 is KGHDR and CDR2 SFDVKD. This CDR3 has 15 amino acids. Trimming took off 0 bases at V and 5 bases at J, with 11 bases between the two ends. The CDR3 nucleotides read TGTGCCACCAGTGATTTGAACCGGGAGATAGATACGCAGTATTTT. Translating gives CATSDLNREIDTQYF.

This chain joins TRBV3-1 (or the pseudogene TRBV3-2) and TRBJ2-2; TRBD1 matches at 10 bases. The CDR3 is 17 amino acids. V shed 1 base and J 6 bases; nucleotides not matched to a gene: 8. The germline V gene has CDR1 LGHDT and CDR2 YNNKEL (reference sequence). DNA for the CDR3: TGTGCCAGCAGCCAAGGACAGGGGGCCGTTGGGGCCGGGGAGCTGTTTTTT. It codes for CASSQGQGAVGAGELFF.

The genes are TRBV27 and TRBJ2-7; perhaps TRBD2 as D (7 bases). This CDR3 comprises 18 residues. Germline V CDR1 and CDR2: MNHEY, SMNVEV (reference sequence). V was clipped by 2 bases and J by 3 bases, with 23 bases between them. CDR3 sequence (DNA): TGTGCCAGCAGTTTACGGGGAGGGGGGATCATTTCATACTACGAGCAGTACTTC. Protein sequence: CASSLRGGGIISYYEQYF.

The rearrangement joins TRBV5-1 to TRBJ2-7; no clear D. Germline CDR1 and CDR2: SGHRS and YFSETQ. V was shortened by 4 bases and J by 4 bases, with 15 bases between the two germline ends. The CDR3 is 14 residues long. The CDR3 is CASSIRGKGYEQYF. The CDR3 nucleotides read TGCGCCAGCAGCATACGTGGGAAAGGGTACGAGCAGTACTTC. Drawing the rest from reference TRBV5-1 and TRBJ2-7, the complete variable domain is KAGVTQTPRYLIKTRGQQVTLSCSPISGHRSVSWYQQTPGQGLQFLFEYFSETQRNKGNFPGRFSGRQFSNSRSEMNVSTLELGDSALYLCASSIRGKGYEQYFGPGTRLTVT.

CDR3 in amino acids: CASSFRGNIYNEQFF. CDR3 bases: TGTGCCAGCAGTTTTCGAGGGAATATATACAATGAGCAGTTCTTC. V usage is TRBV28 and J usage is TRBJ2-1; D might be TRBD2 (5 bases). V was clipped by 3 bases and J by 4 bases, with 13 bases between them. Germline CDR1 is MDHEN and CDR2 is SYDVKM. The CDR3 is 15 amino acids.

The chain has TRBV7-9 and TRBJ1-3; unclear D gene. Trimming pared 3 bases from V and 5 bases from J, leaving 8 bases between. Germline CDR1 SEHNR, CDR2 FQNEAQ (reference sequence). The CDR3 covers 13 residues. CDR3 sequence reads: CASSLDLRNTIYF. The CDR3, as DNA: TGTGCCAGCAGCTTGGATCTCCGAAACACCATATATTTT.

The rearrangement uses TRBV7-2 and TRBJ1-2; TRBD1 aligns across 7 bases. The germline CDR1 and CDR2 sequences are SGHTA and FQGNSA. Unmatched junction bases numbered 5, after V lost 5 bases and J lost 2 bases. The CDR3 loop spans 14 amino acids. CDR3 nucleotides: TGTGCCAGCAGCCCAGGGGGAGGGAACTATGGCTACACCTTC. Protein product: CASSPGGGNYGYTF.

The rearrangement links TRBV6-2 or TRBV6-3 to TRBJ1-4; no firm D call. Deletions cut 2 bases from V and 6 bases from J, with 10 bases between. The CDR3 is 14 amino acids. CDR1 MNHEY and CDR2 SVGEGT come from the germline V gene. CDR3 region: CASSYIGLDEKLFF. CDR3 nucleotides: TGTGCCAGCAGTTACATCGGGTTGGATGAAAAACTGTTTTTT.

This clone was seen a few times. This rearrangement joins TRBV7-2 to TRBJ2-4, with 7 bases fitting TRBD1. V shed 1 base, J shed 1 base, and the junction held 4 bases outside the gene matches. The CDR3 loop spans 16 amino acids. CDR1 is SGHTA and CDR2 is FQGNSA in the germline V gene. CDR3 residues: CASSLEGGLAKNIQYF. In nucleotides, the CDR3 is TGTGCCAGCAGCTTAGAAGGGGGCTTGGCCAAAAACATTCAGTACTTC.

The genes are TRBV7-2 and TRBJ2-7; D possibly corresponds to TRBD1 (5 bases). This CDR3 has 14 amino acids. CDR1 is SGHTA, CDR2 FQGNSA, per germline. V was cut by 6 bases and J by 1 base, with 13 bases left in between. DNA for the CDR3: TGTGCCAGCAGTCTCACCTACAGGTCCTACGAGCAGTACTTC. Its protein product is CASSLTYRSYEQYF.